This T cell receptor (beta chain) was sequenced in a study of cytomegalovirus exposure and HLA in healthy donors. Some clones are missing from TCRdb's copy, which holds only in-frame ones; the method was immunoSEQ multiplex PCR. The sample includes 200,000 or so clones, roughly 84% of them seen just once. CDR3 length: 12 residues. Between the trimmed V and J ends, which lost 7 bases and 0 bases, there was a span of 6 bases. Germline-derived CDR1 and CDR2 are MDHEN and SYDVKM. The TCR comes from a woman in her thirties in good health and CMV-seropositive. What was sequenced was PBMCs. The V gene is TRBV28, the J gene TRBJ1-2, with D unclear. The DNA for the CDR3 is TGTGCCAGCAATCTAGCTAACTATGGCTACACCTTC. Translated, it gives CASNLANYGYTF.